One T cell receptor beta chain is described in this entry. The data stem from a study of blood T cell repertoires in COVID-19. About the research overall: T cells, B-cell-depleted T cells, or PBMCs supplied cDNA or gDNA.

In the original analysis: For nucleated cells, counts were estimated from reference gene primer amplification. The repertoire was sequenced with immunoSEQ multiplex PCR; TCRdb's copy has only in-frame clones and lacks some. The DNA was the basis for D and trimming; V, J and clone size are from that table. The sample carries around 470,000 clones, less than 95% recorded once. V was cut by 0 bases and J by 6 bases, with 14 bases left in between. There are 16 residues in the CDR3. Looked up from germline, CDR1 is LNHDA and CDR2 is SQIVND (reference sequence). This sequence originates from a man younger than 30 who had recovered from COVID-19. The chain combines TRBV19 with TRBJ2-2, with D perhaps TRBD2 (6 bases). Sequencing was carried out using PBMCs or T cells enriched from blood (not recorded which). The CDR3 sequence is CASSIEREMGPGELFF. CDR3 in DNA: TGTGCCAGTAGTATAGAACGGGAGATGGGCCCCGGGGAGCTGTTTTTT. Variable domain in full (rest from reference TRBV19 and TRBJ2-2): DGGITQSPKYLFRKEGQNVTLSCEQNLNHDAMYWYRQDPGQGLRLIYYSQIVNDFQKGDIAEGYSVSREKKESFPLTVTSAQKNPTAFYLCASSIEREMGPGELFFGEGSRLTVL.